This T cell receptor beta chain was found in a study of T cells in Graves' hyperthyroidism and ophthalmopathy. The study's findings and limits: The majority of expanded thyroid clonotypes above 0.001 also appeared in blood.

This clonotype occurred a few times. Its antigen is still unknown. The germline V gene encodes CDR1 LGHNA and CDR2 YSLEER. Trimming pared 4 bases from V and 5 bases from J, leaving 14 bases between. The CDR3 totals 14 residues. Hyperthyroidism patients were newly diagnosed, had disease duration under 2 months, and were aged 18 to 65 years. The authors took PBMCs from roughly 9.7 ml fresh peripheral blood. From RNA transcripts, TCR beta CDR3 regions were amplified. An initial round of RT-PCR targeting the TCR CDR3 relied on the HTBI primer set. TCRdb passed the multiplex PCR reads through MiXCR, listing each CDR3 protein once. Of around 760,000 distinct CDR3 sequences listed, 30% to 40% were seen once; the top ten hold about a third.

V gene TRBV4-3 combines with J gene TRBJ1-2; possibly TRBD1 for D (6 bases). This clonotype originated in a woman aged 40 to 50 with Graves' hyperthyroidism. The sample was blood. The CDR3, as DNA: TGCGCCAGCAGCCCAGGACAGTTAGCGTATGGCTACACCTTC. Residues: CASSPGQLAYGYTF.